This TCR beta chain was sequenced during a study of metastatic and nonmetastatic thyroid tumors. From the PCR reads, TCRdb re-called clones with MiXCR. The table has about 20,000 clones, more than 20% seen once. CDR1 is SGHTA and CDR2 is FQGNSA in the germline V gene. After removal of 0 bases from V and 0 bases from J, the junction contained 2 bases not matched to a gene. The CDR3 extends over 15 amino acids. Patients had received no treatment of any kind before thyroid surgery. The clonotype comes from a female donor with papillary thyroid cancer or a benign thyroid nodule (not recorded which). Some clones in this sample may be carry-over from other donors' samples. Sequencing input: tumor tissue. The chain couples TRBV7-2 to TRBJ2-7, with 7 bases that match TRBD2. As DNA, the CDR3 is TGTGCCAGCAGCTTAGCGGGAGGGAGCTCCTACGAGCAGTACTTC. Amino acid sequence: CASSLAGGSSYEQYF.